The 4 T cell receptor beta chains listed next were all sequenced from one sample in a study of beta chain features in type 1 diabetes. Points from the study as a whole: The study found moderately but significantly shorter TCRB CDR3s in all four CD4+ subsets of Type 1 diabetes patients.

The whole isolated RNA underwent reverse transcription, so sequencing captured expressed TCRB transcripts. Clones were sequenced by immunoSEQ multiplex PCR, and TCRdb holds only the in-frame ones, with some missing. The sample yields 150,000 to 200,000 clones, 8% to 8.5% seen once. No cognate antigen is known for these TCRs. Sequencing was performed on central memory CD4+ T cells from blood. Source of these receptors: a young woman with type 1 diabetes.

This clone was counted a few times. The chain is built from TRBV7-2 and TRBJ2-5, with D possibly TRBD1 on 6 matching bases. In germline, CDR1 is SGHTA, CDR2 FQGNSA. This CDR3 is built from 16 residues. The V and J ends lost 2 bases and 5 bases respectively, with 18 bases between them. The CDR3 here is CASSLLGAGDRETQYF. The CDR3 DNA sequence: TGTGCCAGCAGCTTACTAGGAGCAGGGGATAGGGAGACCCAGTACTTC.

This chain connects TRBV9 to TRBJ2-7, with 10 bases aligning to TRBD2. CDR3 length equals 15 residues. V dropped 0 bases and J dropped 6; count of bases not matched to a gene: 6. CDR1 SGDLS and CDR2 YYNGEE come from the germline V gene. CDR3 DNA sequence: TGTGCCAGCAGCGTAGAAATAGCGGGAGGCGTCGAGCAGTACTTC. Protein product: CASSVEIAGGVEQYF.

This sequence joins TRBV10-3 and TRBJ2-2; tentatively, D is TRBD2 (5 bases). The CDR3 loop spans 15 amino acids. Trimming took off 1 base at V and 3 bases at J, with 9 bases between the two ends. Germline CDR1 and CDR2: ENHRY and SYGVKD. The CDR3 bases are TGTGCCATCAGTGAGTGGAGGTCGGACACCGGGGAGCTGTTTTTT. Its protein product is CAISEWRSDTGELFF.

The rearrangement joins TRBV7-2 to TRBJ2-1, with a possible D match to TRBD1 (5 bases). The CDR3 has 11 residues. Germline CDR1 reads SGHTA; CDR2 reads FQGNSA. Trimming took 1 base from V and 13 from J, leaving 8 bases between them. CDR3 in DNA: TGTGCCAGCAGCTTAGATGGACATCAGTTCTTC. It codes for CASSLDGHQFF.